This T cell receptor beta chain was documented in a study of technical replicates of blood from a few donors. Generated by immunoSEQ multiplex PCR, the TCRdb table keeps only in-frame clones and is missing some. This sample has 65,000 to 85,000 clones, with around 96% found just once. The germline V gene has CDR1 SGHAT and CDR2 FQNNGV. Germline trimming cut 3 bases from V and 0 bases from J; bases unmatched to any gene: 3. The CDR3 runs to 15 residues. The sequenced material came from T cells isolated from PBMCs. This sequence originates from a human donor in good health. The chain employs TRBV11-2 and TRBJ2-3; 7 nucleotides align to TRBD2. Here the CDR3 reads CASSFRGGSTDTQYF. In nucleotides, the CDR3 is TGTGCCAGCAGCTTTCGGGGAGGGAGCACAGATACGCAGTATTTT.